The 2 T cell receptor beta chains reported below all come from one sample, sequenced in a study of CD8 T cells in Susac syndrome (dated by TCRdb to the late 2010s). The library was produced with the immunoSEQ multiplex PCR assay. RNA was extracted using the RNeasy kit, and about 0.45 to 1 ug of the RNA was reverse transcribed with random hexamers. TCRdb reprocessed the public reads (quality trimming at Q25 with fastp, clone calling with MiXCR) and kept in-frame beta chains. Rows are unified per CDR3 protein, each entry keeping the most common DNA and genes. This sample is represented by around 200,000 distinct CDR3 sequences; about 93% of them were singletons. The top ten constitute 0.1% to 0.15% of the sample. What was sequenced was CD8+ T cells from PBMCs. These receptors came from a human donor with multiple sclerosis.

The chain has TRBV13 and TRBJ2-1; 9 nucleotides line up with TRBD1. With 5 bases clipped from V and 1 base from J, the junction kept 6 bases outside the gene matches. Germline CDR1 is PRHDT and CDR2 is FYEKMQ (reference sequence). There are 16 residues in the CDR3. The CDR3 sequence is CASSPETGGSYNEQFF. The CDR3 bases are TGTGCCAGCAGCCCAGAGACAGGGGGTTCCTACAATGAGCAGTTCTTC.

This clonotype was picked up one time. The chain has TRBV7-9 and TRBJ1-6; D possibly corresponds to TRBD1 (6 bases). The CDR3 loop spans 17 amino acids. The germline V gene encodes CDR1 SEHNR and CDR2 FQNEAQ (reference sequence). The ends were cut back, 0 bases at V and 3 bases at J, with 12 bases in the middle. Written as DNA, the CDR3 is TGTGCCAGCAGCTTAGCTCCCCAGGGGATCTATAATTCACCCCTCCACTTT. Translated, it gives CASSLAPQGIYNSPLHF.